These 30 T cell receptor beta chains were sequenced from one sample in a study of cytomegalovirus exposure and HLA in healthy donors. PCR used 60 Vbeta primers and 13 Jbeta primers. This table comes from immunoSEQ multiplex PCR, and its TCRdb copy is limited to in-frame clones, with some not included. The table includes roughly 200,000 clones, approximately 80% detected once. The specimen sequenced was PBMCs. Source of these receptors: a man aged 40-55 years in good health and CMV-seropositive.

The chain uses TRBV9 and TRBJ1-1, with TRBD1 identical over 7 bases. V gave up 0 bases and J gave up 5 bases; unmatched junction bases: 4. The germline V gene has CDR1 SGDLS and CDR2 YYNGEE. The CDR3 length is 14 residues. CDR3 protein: CASSVEQGRTEAFF. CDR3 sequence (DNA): TGTGCCAGCAGCGTAGAACAGGGGAGAACTGAAGCTTTCTTT.

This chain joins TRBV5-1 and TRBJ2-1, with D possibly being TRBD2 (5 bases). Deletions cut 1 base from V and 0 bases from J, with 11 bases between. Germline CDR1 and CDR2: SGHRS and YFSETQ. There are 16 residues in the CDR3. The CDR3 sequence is CASSLNSVSSYNEQFF. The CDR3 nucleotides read TGCGCCAGCAGCTTGAATAGCGTTAGCTCCTACAATGAGCAGTTCTTC.

The CDR3 is CASSLSSTGGSNQPQHF. The CDR3 DNA is TGTGCCAGCAGCTTGTCGAGTACAGGGGGTAGCAATCAGCCCCAGCATTTT. The V call is TRBV5-6, the J call TRBJ1-5; 8 bases agree with TRBD1. Trimming at V came to 1 base and at J to 0 bases, leaving 6 bases not matched to a gene. The germline gives CDR1 SGHDT, CDR2 YYEEEE. The CDR3 runs 17 residues.

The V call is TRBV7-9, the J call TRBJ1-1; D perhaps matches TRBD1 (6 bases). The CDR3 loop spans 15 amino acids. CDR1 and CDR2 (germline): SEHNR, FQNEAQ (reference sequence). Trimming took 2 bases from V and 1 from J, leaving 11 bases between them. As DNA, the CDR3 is TGTGCCAGCAGCTTAAGGGGGGAGGGGAACACTGAAGCTTTCTTT. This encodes CASSLRGEGNTEAFF.

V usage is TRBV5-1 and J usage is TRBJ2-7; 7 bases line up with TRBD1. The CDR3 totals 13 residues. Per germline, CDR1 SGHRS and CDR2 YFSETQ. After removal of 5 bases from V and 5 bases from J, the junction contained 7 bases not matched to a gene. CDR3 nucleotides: TGCGCCAGCAGACCTACAGGGGACCACGAGCAGTACTTC. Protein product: CASRPTGDHEQYF.

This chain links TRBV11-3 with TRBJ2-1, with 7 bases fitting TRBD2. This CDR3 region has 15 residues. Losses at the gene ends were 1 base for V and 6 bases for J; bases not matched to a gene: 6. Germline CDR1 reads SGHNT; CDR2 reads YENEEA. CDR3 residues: CASSLGLASGNEQFF. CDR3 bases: TGTGCCAGCAGCTTAGGTCTGGCTAGCGGCAATGAGCAGTTCTTC.

CDR3 residues: CASSQKDRVEKLFF. CDR3 bases: TGTGCCAGCAGTCAAAAGGACAGGGTTGAAAAACTGTTTTTT. The V gene is TRBV7-9, the J gene TRBJ1-4; 8 bases fit TRBD1. This CDR3 has 14 residues. Germline V gene sequence: CDR1 SEHNR, CDR2 FQNEAQ (reference sequence). V lost 6 bases to trimming and J lost 7 bases; unmatched junction nucleotides: 7.

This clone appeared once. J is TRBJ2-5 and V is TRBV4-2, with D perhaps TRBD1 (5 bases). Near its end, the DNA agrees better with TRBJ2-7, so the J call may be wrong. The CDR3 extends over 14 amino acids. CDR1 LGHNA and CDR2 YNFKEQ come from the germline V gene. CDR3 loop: CASSQGGAVYEQYF. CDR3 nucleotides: TGTGCCAGCAGCCAAGGGGGCGCGGTCTACGAGCAGTACTTC.

The chain's CDR3 is CSGASAYEQYF. The CDR3 DNA reads TGCAGTGGGGCTAGCGCGTACGAGCAGTACTTC. The genes are TRBV20-1 and TRBJ2-7; perhaps TRBD2 as D (6 bases). Trimming removed 7 bases at V and 4 bases at J, with 11 bases between. Germline lookup yields CDR1 DFQATT and CDR2 SNEGSKA (reference sequence). The length of the CDR3 is 11 residues.

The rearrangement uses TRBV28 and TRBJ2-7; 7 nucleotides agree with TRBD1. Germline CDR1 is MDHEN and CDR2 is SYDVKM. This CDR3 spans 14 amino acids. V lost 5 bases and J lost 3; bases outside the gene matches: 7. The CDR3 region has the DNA TGTGCCAGCAGTCCACCGGGACAGTTCTACGAGCAGTACTTC. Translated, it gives CASSPPGQFYEQYF.

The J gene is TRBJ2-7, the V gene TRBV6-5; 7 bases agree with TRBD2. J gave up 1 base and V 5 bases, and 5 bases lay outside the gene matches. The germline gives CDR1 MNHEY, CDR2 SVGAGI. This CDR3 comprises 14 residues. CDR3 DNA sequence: TGTGCCAGCAGTGTGGTGGGGGGGTCCTACGAGCAGTACTTC. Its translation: CASSVVGGSYEQYF.

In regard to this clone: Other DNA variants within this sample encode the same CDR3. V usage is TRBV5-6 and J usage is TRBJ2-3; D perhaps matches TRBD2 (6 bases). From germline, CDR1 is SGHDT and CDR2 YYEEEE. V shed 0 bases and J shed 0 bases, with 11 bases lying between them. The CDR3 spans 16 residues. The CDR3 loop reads CASSLDVLASTDTQYF. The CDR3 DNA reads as TGTGCCAGCAGCTTGGACGTACTAGCTAGCACAGATACGCAGTATTTT. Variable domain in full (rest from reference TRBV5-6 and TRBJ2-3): DAGVTQSPTHLIKTRGQQVTLRCSPKSGHDTVSWYQQALGQGPQFIFQYYEEEERQRGNFPDRFSGHQFPNYSSELNVNALLLGDSALYLCASSLDVLASTDTQYFGPGTRLTVL.

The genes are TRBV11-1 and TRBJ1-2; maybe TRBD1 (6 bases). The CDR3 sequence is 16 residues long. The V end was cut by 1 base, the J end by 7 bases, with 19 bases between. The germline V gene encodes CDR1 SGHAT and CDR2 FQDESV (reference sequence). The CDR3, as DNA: TGTGCCAGCAGCTTAGAGGTCACCGACAGGCCCACTGGCTACACCTTC. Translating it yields CASSLEVTDRPTGYTF.

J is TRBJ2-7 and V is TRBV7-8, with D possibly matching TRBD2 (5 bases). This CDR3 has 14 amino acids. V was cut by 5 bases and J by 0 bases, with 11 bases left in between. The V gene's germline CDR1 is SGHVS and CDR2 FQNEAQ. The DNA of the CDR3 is TGTGCCAGCAGCCTAAAGAGGGACTCCTACGAGCAGTACTTC. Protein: CASSLKRDSYEQYF.

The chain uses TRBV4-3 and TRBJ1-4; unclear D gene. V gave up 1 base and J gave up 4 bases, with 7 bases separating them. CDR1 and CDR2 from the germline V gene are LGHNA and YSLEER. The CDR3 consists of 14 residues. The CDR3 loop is CASSQAHNNEKLFF. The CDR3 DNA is TGCGCCAGCAGCCAAGCACACAATAATGAAAAACTGTTTTTT.

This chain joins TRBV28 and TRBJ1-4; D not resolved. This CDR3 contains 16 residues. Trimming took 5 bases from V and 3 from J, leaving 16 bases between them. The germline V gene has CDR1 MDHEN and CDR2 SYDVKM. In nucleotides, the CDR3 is TGTGCCAGCAGTCATCCTCGGGTCAGAGCTAATGAAAAACTGTTTTTT. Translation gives CASSHPRVRANEKLFF.

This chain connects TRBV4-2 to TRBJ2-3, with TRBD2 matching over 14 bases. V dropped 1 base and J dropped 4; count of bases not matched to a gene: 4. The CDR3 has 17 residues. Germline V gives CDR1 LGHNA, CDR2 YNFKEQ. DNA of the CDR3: TGTGCCAGCAGCCAAGTGACTAGCGGGAGGGTGGCAGATACGCAGTATTTT. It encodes CASSQVTSGRVADTQYF.

The DNA for the CDR3 is TGTGCCAGCACACTAGCGGGGGGGCATCATGAGCAGTTCTTC. Its translation: CASTLAGGHHEQFF. The chain has TRBV2 and TRBJ2-1; 13 bases are shared with TRBD2. This CDR3 spans 14 amino acids. Germline trimming cut 7 bases from V and 8 bases from J; bases unmatched to any gene: 5. Germline V gene data show CDR1 as SNHLY and CDR2 as FYNNEI.

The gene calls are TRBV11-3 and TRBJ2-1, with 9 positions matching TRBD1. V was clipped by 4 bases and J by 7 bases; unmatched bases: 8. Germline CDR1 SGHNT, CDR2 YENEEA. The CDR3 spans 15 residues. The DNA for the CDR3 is TGTGCCAGCAGCTCGGGACAGGGAGAGTGGAATGAGCAGTTCTTC. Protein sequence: CASSSGQGEWNEQFF.

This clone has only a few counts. The CDR3 DNA reads TGTGCCAGCAGTGTGGCGGGGGCAGATACGCAGTATTTT. This translates into CASSVAGADTQYF. The rearrangement uses TRBV2 and TRBJ2-3, with 7 bases identical to TRBD2. The germline V gene encodes CDR1 SNHLY and CDR2 FYNNEI. This CDR3 is 13 amino acids long. With V trimmed by 4 bases and J by 4 bases, 2 bases remained unmatched.

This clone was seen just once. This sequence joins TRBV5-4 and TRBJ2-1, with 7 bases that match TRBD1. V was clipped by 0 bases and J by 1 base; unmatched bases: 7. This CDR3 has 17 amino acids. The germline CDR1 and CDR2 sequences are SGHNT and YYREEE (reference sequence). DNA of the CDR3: TGTGCCAGCAGCTTGGACCTGACAGGGAGATCCTACAATGAGCAGTTCTTC. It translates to CASSLDLTGRSYNEQFF.

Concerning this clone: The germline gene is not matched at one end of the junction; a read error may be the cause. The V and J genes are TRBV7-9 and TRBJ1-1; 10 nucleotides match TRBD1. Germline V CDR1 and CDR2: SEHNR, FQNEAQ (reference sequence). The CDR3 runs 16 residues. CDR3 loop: CSSSIGGGQGKTEAFF. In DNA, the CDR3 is TGTTCCAGCAGCATCGGAGGGGGACAGGGGAAGACTGAAGCTTTCTTT. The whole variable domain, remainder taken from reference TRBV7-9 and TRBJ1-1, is DTGVSQNPRHKITKRGQNVTFRCDPISEHNRLYWYRQTLGQGPEFLTYFQNEAQLEKSRLLSDRFSAERPKGSFSTLEIQRTEQGDSAMYLCSSSIGGGQGKTEAFFGQGTRLTVV.

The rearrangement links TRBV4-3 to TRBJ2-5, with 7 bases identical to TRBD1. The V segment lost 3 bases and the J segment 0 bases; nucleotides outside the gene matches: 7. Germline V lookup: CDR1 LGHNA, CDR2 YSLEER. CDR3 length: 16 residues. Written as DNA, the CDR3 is TGCGCCAGCAGCCAGCTGGACAGGACAAACCAAGAGACCCAGTACTTC. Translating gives CASSQLDRTNQETQYF.

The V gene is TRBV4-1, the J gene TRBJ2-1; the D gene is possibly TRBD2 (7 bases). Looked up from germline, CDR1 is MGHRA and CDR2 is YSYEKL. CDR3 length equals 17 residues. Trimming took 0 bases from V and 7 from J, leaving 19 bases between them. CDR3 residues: CASSQDRLAEGENEQFF. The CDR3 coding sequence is TGCGCCAGCAGCCAAGACCGGCTAGCGGAGGGGGAGAATGAGCAGTTCTTC.

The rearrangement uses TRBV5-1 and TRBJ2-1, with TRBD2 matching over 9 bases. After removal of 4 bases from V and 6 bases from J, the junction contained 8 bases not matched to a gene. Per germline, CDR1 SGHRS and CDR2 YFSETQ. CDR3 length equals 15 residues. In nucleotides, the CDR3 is TGCGCCAGCAGCCCGGCGGCGGGGGGGGTCAATGAGCAGTTCTTC. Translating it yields CASSPAAGGVNEQFF.

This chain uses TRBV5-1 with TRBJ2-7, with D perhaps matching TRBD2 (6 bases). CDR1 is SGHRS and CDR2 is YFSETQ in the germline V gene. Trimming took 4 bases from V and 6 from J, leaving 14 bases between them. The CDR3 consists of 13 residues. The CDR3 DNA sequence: TGCGCCAGCAGCCCCGTCGGGGGAGGCGAGCAGTACTTC. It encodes CASSPVGGGEQYF.

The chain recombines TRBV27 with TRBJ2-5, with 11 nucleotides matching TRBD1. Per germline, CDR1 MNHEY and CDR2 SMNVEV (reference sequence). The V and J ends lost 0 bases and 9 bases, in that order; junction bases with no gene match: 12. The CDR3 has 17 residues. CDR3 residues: CASSLSGQGGPKGAQYF. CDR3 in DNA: TGTGCCAGCAGTTTATCGGGACAGGGGGGTCCCAAGGGGGCCCAGTACTTC.

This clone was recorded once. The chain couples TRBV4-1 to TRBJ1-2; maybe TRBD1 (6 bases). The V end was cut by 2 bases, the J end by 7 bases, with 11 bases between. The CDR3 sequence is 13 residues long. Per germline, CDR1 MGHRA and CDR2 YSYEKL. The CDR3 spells CASSQTQGGGYTF. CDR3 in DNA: TGCGCCAGCAGCCAAACACAGGGTGGTGGCTACACCTTC.

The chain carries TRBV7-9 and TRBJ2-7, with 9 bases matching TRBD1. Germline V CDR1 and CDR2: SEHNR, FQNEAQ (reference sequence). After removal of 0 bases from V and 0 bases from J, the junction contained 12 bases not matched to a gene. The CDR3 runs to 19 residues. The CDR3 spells CASSLARVGQGRISYEQYF. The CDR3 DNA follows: TGTGCCAGCAGCTTAGCGAGGGTCGGACAGGGGCGAATCTCCTACGAGCAGTACTTC. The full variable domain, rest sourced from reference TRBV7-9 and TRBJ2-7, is DTGVSQNPRHKITKRGQNVTFRCDPISEHNRLYWYRQTLGQGPEFLTYFQNEAQLEKSRLLSDRFSAERPKGSFSTLEIQRTEQGDSAMYLCASSLARVGQGRISYEQYFGPGTRLTVT.

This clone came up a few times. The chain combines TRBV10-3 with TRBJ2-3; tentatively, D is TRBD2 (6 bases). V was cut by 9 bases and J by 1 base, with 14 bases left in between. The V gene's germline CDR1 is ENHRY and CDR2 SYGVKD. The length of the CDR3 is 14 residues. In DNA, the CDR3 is TGTGCCATTGCATCTAGCGTCGGCACAGATACGCAGTATTTT. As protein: CAIASSVGTDTQYF.